The T cell receptor beta chain under discussion was sequenced for a study of T-cell reconstitution after alpha-beta-depleted transplantation in children. Whole-study results and caveats: Approximately two months post-transplant, alpha-beta T cells reportedly originated from several hundred expanded graft clones. At the one-year point after transplant, T-cell counts and TCRbeta diversity were found to come mostly from T cells that had been newly produced.

In regard to this clonotype: Antigen: not known.

The length of the CDR3 is 16 residues. Losses at the gene ends were 3 bases for V and 2 bases for J; bases not matched to a gene: 6. Germline V gives CDR1 SGHTA, CDR2 FQGNSA. Unique molecular identifiers were incorporated when the TCRbeta library was constructed. TCRdb reprocessed the PCR reads with MiXCR, giving one entry per CDR3 protein. The table has hundreds of thousands of distinct CDR3 sequences, 10% to 15% seen once. The sample consisted of PBMCs, mostly from graft donor cells, taken 360 days after TCRalphabeta/CD19-depleted stem cell transplant. J is TRBJ1-2 and V is TRBV7-2, with 10 bases fitting TRBD1. The TCR sequence derives from a male patient between 5 and 17 years old who had a stem cell transplant for acute myeloid leukemia, so the T cells may come from the graft donor. CDR3 sequence (DNA): TGTGCCAGCAGCTTTGCCGGGACAGGGGTGAACTATGGCTACACCTTC. Translated: CASSFAGTGVNYGYTF.